Listed here are 10 T cell receptor beta chains from one sample, sequenced in a study of tumor-infiltrating lymphocytes in primary liver carcinoma. The tissue used was unsorted bulk material of about 19-33 mg. RNA and DNA were co-extracted from it with the AllPrep DNA/RNA mini kit. From roughly 0.5 ug total RNA, TCR beta cDNA was generated with a primer in the constant region. Libraries for TCR beta were built through three nested multiplex PCR rounds, which together made up a slightly modified ARM-PCR procedure. In the first two PCR rounds, TRBV1-TRBV30 forward primers were paired with a C-beta reverse primer, and each round lasted approximately 10 cycles. TCRdb re-derived calls from the multiplex PCR reads in MiXCR, one entry per CDR3 protein. This table holds about 120,000 distinct CDR3 sequences, roughly 70% found once. The specimen sequenced was tumor-adjacent normal liver tissue. The receptor set was obtained from a woman aged 55-69 years with primary liver carcinoma and hepatitis B virus infection.

The chain recombines TRBV29-1 with TRBJ2-2; D is perhaps TRBD2 (5 bases). The CDR3 is made up of 14 amino acids. From germline, CDR1 is SQVTM and CDR2 ANQGSEA. V was pared by 7 bases and J by 1 base, with 13 bases between. The CDR3 DNA reads as TGCAGCGCAATAGCGCTTCTGAACACCGGGGAGCTGTTTTTT. The encoded protein is CSAIALLNTGELFF.

About this clonotype itself: One end of the junction is discordant with germline, which a read error may explain. The chain carries TRBV5-6 and TRBJ2-1; 9 positions match TRBD2. Germline V CDR1 and CDR2: SGHDT, YYEEEE. The CDR3 has 14 residues. The CDR3 here is CASSSRTSVSFQFF. CDR3 DNA: TGTGCCAGTAGCTCGCGGACTAGCGTGAGTTTCCAGTTCTTC.

On this clonotype itself: The CDR3 end shows no conserved phenylalanine or tryptophan, and so a read error is likely. The V gene is TRBV5-6, the J gene TRBJ1-2, with D possibly TRBD1 on 5 matching bases. This CDR3 is 12 amino acids long. In germline, CDR1 is SGHDT, CDR2 YYEEEE. The CDR3: CASSFRDYGYTL. DNA for the CDR3: TGTGCCAGCAGCTTTAGGGACTATGGTTACACCCTC.

As concerns this clonotype: Relative to the germline gene, one junction end is altered; a read error may explain this. The chain combines TRBV11-2 with TRBJ2-3; 9 bases match TRBD2. Germline assignment: CDR1 SGHAT and CDR2 FQNNGV. This CDR3 is 16 amino acids long. CDR3 sequence reads: CASSAGLAGIVDTQCF. CDR3 DNA sequence: TGTGCCAGCAGCGCGGGACTAGCTGGTATTGTCGATACGCAGTGTTTT. The full variable domain, its missing parts supplied by reference TRBV11-2 and TRBJ2-3, is EAGVAQSPRYKIIEKRQSVAFWCNPISGHATLYWYQQILGQGPKLLIQFQNNGVVDDSQLPKDRFSAERLKGVDSTLKIQPAKLEDSAVYLCASSAGLAGIVDTQCFGPGTRLTVL.

With respect to this clonotype: The conserved phenylalanine or tryptophan is not found at the CDR3 terminus, so this likely reflects a read error. The chain carries TRBV11-2 and TRBJ2-1; D remains ambiguous. Trimming left V 7 bases short and J 4 bases short, with 17 bases between. Per germline, CDR1 SGHAT and CDR2 FQNNGV. CDR3 size: 15 residues. Here the CDR3 reads CASNFRRSSYNEQFL. The CDR3 DNA is TGTGCCAGCAACTTCCGGCGAAGCTCATACAATGAGCAGTTCCTC.

As to this clonotype: One end of the junction is discordant with germline, which a read error may explain. The rearrangement joins TRBV29-1 to TRBJ2-2, with D possibly being TRBD2 (6 bases). Germline loops: CDR1 SQVTM, CDR2 ANQGSEA. This CDR3 has 14 residues. CDR3 nucleotides: TGCAACGTTGACGCGGGAATGAGATCTGGGGAGCTGTTTTTT. Its protein product is CNVDAGMRSGELFF.

About this clonotype: One end of the junction varies from germline; a read error may be responsible. This chain links TRBV11-2 with TRBJ1-3, with D unresolved. Germline lookup yields CDR1 SGHAT and CDR2 FQNNGV. The CDR3 has 17 amino acids. The CDR3 sequence: CASNLAPRAGSGNTIYF. The CDR3 region has the DNA TGTGCCAGCAACTTAGCTCCTAGGGCGGGCTCTGGTAACACCATATATTTT.

V is TRBV11-3 and J is TRBJ2-3; maybe TRBD1 (6 bases). V lost 3 bases and J 13 bases, leaving 29 bases between the germline ends. CDR3 length equals 17 residues. CDR1 SGHNT and CDR2 YENEEA come from the germline V gene. Here the CDR3 DNA reads TGTGCCAGCAGCTTGTCGTTTAGGCCGCTACGGACAGATACAAAGTATTTT. Encoded protein: CASSLSFRPLRTDTKYF.

For this clonotype: The final CDR3 position lacks the conserved phenylalanine or tryptophan, pointing to a likely read error. The chain employs TRBV28 and TRBJ2-4, with D possibly being TRBD2 (6 bases). The V and J ends lost 7 bases and 1 base respectively, with 20 bases between them. The CDR3 runs 17 residues. Germline V gives CDR1 MDHEN, CDR2 SYDVKM. The CDR3 sequence is CASNQRGVRGAKNIQYY. CDR3 nucleotides: TGTGCCAGCAATCAAAGAGGGGTACGGGGGGCCAAAAACATTCAGTACTAC.

On this clonotype: An end of the junction does not agree with germline; a read error may underlie this. The chain couples TRBV10-2 to TRBJ2-1, with D maybe TRBD2 (6 bases). Germline loops: CDR1 WSHSY, CDR2 SAAADI. This CDR3 region has 15 residues. CDR3 coding DNA: TGCGCCAGCAGTGATGGGGGGTTAGTCAGGCATGAGCGGTTCTTC. Its translation is CASSDGGLVRHERFF.